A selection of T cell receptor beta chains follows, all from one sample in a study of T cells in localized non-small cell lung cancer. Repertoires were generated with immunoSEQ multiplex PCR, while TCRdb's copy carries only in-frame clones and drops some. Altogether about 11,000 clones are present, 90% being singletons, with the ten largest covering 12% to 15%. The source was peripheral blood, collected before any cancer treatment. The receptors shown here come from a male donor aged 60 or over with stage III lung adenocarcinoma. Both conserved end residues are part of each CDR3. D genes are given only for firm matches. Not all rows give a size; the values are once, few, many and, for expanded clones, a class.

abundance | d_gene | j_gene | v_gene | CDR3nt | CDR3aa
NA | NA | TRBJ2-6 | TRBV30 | TGTGCCTGGAGCCGGACCCACTCTGGGGCCAACGTCCTGACTTTC | CAWSRTHSGANVLTF
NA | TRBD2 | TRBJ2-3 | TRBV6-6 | TGTGCCAGCAGTTACTCGGTTAGCGGGGGGCCAGATACGCAGTATTTT | CASSYSVSGGPDTQYF
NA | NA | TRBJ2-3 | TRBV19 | TGTGCCAGTAGTAGCTGGGAAATCGGAGGAATCCCAGATACGCAGTATTTT | CASSSWEIGGIPDTQYF
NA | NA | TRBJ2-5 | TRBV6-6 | TGTGCCAGCAAAGAGGGAGGATTCCAAGAGACCCAGTACTTC | CASKEGGFQETQYF
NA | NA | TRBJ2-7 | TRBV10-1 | TGCGCCAGCAGTGCCTCCCGGTACGAGCAGTACTTC | CASSASRYEQYF
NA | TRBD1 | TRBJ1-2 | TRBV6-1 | TGTGCCAGCAGTTTAGGACAGGCATCTTATGGCTACACCTTC | CASSLGQASYGYTF
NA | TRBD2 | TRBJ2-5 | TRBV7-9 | TGTGCCAGCAGCTTAGGGGCTAGCGGAGTACCTCTCCAAGAGACCCAGTACTTC | CASSLGASGVPLQETQYF
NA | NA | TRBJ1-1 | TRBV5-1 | TGCGCCAGCAGCTTAGGATCAGCGAACACTGAAGCTTTCTTT | CASSLGSANTEAFF
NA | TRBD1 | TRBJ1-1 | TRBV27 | TGTGCCAGCAGACGCAACCGGGACAGCCTGAACACTGAAGCTTTCTTT | CASRRNRDSLNTEAFF
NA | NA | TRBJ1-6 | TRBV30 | TGTGCCTGGAGCTCAGACAGCCCGGGATCACCCCTCCACTTT | CAWSSDSPGSPLHF
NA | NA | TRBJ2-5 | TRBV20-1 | TGCAGTGCTAACGGGGTAGTGACCCAGTACTTC | CSANGVVTQYF
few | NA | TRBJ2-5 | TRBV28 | TGTGCCAGCAGTTTACCTCCCCGGAGAGAGACCCAGTACTTC | CASSLPPRRETQYF
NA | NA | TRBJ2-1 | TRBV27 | TGTGCCAGCAGCCCGAGTCTAGGCTCCTACAATGAGCAGTTCTTC | CASSPSLGSYNEQFF
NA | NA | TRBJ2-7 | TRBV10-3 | TGTGCCATCAGTGTCGACACTCGCTACGAGCAGTACTTC | CAISVDTRYEQYF
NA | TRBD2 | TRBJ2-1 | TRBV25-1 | TGTGCCAGCAGTGATACTAGCGGGAGAAAGAATGAGCAGTTCTTC | CASSDTSGRKNEQFF
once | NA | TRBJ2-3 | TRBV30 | TGTGCCTGGAGGAAAGCTTCAGGGCCCACAGATACGCAGTATTTT | CAWRKASGPTDTQYF
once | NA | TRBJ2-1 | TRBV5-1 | TGCGCCAGCAGCCCAGGGACGGTTTACAATGAGCAGTTCTTC | CASSPGTVYNEQFF
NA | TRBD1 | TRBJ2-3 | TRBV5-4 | TGTGCCAGCAGCCCCGGGACAGGGTTTCCTAGCACAGATACGCAGTATTTT | CASSPGTGFPSTDTQYF
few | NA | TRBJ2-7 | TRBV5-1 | TGCGCCAGCAGCTTGAACACGGCTACCTACGAGCAGTACTTC | CASSLNTATYEQYF
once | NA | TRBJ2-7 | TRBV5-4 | TGTGCCAGCAGCTTCGGTGGACAGCGGAGGAGGCAGTACTTC | CASSFGGQRRRQYF
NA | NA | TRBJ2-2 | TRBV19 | TGTGCCAGTAGTCTAGTAGGTGGAGGGGAGCTGTTTTTT | CASSLVGGGELFF
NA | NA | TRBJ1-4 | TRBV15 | TGTGCCACCAGCAGACCGGGACTTTACAATGAAAAACTGTTTTTT | CATSRPGLYNEKLFF
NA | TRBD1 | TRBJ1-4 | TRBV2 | TGTGCCAGCAGTCGACAGGGTACTGGGAGTGAAGTACTGTTTTTT | CASSRQGTGSEVLFF
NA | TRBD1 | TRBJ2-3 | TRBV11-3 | TGTGCCAGCGGAAAAGGGACAGGGGGTATAGATACGCAGTATTTT | CASGKGTGGIDTQYF
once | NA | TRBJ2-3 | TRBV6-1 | TGTGCCAGCAGTCCCCCCACAGATACGCAGTATTTT | CASSPPTDTQYF
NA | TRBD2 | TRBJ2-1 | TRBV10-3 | TGTGCCATCAGTCCGGGACTAGTTGTAGATGAGCAGTTCTTC | CAISPGLVVDEQFF
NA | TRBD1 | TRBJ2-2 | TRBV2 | TGTGCCAGCACAGGGGGCCAAACCGGGGAGCTGTTTTTT | CASTGGQTGELFF
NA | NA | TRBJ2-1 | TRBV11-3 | TGTGCCAGCAGTACGCGGGCAGGGGGGGGCAATGAGCAGTTCTTC | CASSTRAGGGNEQFF
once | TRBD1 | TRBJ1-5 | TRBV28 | TGTGCCAGCAGATCATGGGGGACAGGGTCCAGCAATCAGCCCCAGCATTTT | CASRSWGTGSSNQPQHF
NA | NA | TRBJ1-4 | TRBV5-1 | TGCGCCAGCAGCCCGACCGGGCGAGGTAATGAAAAACTGTTTTTT | CASSPTGRGNEKLFF
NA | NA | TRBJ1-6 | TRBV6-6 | TGTGCCAGCAGTGACAGGAGTTATAATTCACCCCTCCACTTT | CASSDRSYNSPLHF
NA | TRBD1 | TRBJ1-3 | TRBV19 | TGTGCCAGTAAAACGGGGGGACAGATAACTGGAAACACCATATATTTT | CASKTGGQITGNTIYF
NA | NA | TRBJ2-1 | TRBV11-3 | TGTGCCAGCAGCAAGACCCGGGACAATGAGCAGTTCTTC | CASSKTRDNEQFF
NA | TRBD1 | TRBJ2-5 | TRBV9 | TGTGCCAGCAGCTTTGGACAGGGGGCTTGGGAGACCCAGTACTTC | CASSFGQGAWETQYF
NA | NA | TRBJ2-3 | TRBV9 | TGTGCCAGCAGCGTACCTCATCCCGGGGCAGATACGCAGTATTTT | CASSVPHPGADTQYF
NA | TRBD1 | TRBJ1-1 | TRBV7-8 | TGTGCCAGCAGCTTCGGGACAGGGATCACTGAAGCTTTCTTT | CASSFGTGITEAFF
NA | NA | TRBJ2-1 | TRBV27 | TGTGCCCTAAGGTCTTCCTACAATGAGCAGTTCTTC | CALRSSYNEQFF
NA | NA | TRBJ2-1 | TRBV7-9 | TGTGCCAGCAGCTCTAGGTTCAGGGTAGGCGAGCAGTTCTTC | CASSSRFRVGEQFF
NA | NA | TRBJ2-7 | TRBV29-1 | TGCAGCGTGCAAGCCAGGGAAGATGGGTACGAGCAGTACTTC | CSVQAREDGYEQYF
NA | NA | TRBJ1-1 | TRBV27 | TGTGCCAGCAGCCACAGGGACTACACTGAAGCTTTCTTT | CASSHRDYTEAFF
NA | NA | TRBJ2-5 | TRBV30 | TGTGCCTGGACTCAGGGGATGGCGCGAAGAGAGACCCAGTACTTC | CAWTQGMARRETQYF
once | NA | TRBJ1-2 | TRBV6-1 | TGTGCCAGCAGCCGAGAAACAGGCTACACCTTC | CASSRETGYTF
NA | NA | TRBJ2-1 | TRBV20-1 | TGCAGTGCTCAGGGGGGGAATGAGCAGTTCTTC | CSAQGGNEQFF
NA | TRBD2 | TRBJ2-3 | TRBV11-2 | TGTGCCAGCAGCCGCCGGACTAGCGGTAGGGGTGGTGCGCAGTATTTT | CASSRRTSGRGGAQYF
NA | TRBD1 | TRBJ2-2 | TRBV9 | TGTGCCAGCAGCGCCAGGGGGCCCGGGGAGCTGTTTTTT | CASSARGPGELFF
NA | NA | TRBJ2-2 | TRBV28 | TGTGCCAGCAGTTTATTTGGGACCGGGGAGCTGTTTTTT | CASSLFGTGELFF
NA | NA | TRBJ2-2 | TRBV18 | TGTGCCAGCTCACTGAAACAGGTGGCGAACACCGGGGAGCTGTTTTTT | CASSLKQVANTGELFF
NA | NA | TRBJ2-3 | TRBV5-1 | TGCGCCAGCAGCACTTACTCCGCCTCAGATACGCAGTATTTT | CASSTYSASDTQYF
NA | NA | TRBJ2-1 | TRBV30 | TGTGCCTGGAGTGTACAAGCGCAGCAGTTCTTC | CAWSVQAQQFF
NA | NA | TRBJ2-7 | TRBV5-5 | NA | CASSVGVGTGPLPGNF
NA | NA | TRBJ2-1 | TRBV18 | TGTGCCAGCTCATCCTCCATGGTTGCGCTCTTC | CASSSSMVALF
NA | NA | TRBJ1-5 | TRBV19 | TGTGCCAGTAGTAACTCGGACGTGATCATCGCTCAGCCCCAGCATTTT | CASSNSDVIIAQPQHF
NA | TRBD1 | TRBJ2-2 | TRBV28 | TGTGCCAGCAGGGGGACAGGGGGCTCCCCGAACACCGGGGAGCTGTTTTTT | CASRGTGGSPNTGELFF
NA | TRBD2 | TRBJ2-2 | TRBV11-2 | TGTGCCAGCAGCTTAACGTCTAGCGGGAGGTCGAGGAACACCGGGGAGCTGTTTTTT | CASSLTSSGRSRNTGELFF